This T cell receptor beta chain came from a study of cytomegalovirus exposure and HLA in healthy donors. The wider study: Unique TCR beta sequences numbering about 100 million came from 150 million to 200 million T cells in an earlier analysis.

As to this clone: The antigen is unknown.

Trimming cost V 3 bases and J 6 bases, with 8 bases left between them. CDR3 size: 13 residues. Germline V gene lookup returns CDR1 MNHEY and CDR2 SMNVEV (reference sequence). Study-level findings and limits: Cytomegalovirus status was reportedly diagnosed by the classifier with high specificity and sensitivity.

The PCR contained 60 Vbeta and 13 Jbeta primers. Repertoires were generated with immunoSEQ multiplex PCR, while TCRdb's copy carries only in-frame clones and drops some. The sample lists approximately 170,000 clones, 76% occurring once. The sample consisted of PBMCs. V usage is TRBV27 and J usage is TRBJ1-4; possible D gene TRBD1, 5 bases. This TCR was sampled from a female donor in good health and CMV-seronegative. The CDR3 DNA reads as TGTGCCAGCAGTTTCTCCAGGGATGAAAAACTGTTTTTT. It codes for CASSFSRDEKLFF.